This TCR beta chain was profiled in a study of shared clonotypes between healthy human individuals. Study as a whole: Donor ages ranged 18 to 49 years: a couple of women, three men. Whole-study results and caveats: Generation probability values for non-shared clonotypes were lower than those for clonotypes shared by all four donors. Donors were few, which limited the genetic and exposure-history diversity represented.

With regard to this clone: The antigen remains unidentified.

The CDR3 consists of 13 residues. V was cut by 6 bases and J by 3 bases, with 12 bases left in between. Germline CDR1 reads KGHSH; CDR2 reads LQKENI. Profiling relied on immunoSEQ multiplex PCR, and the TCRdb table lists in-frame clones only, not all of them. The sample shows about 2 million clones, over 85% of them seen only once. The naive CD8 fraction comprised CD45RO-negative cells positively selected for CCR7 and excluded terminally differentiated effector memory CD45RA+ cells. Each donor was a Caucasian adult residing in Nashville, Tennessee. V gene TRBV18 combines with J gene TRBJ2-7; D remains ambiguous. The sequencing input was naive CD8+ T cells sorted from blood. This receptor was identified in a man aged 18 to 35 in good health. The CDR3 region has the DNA TGTGCCAGCTCGAAGGGTCCAGGCTACGAGCAGTACTTC. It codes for CASSKGPGYEQYF.